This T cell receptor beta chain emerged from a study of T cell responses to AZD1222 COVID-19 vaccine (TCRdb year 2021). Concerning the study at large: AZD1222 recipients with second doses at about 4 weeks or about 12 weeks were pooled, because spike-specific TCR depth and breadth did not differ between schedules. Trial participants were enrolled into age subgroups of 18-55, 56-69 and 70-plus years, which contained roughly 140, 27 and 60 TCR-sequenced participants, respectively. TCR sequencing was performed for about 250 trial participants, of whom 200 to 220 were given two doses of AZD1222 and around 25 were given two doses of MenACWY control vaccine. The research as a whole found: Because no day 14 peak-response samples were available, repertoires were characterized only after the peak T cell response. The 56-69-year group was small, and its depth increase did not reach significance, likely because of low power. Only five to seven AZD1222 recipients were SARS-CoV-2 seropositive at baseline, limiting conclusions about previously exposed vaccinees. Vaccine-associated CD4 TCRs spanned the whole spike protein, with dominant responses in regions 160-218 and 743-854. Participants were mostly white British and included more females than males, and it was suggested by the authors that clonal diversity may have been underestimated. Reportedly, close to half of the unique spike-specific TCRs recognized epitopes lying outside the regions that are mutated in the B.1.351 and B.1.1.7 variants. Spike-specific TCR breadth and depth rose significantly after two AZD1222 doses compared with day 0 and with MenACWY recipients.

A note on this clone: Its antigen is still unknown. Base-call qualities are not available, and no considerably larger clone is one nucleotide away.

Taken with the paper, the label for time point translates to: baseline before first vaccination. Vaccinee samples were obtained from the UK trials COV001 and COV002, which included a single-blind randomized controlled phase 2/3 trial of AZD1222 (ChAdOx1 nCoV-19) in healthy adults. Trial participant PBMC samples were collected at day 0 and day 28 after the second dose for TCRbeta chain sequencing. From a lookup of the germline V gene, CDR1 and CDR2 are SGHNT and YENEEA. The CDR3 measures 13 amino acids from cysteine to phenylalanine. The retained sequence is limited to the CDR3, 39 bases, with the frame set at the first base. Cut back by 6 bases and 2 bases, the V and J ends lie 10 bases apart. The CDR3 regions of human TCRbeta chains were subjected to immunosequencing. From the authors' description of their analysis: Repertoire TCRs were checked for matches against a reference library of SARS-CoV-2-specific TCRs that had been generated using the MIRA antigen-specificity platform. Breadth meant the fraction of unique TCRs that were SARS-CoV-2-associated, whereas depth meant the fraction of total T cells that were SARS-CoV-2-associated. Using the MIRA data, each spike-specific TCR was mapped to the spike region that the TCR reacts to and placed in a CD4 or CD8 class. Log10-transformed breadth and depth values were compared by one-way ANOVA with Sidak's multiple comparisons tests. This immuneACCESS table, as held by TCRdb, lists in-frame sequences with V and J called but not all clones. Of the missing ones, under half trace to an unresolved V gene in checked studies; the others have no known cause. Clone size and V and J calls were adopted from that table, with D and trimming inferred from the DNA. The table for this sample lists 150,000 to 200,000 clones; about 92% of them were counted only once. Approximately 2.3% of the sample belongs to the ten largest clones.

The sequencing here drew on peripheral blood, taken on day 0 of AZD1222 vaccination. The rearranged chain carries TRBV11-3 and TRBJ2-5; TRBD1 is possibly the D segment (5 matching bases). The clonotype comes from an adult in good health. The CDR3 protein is CASSQGLQETQYF. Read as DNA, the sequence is TGTGCCAGCAGTCAGGGATTACAAGAGACCCAGTACTTC.